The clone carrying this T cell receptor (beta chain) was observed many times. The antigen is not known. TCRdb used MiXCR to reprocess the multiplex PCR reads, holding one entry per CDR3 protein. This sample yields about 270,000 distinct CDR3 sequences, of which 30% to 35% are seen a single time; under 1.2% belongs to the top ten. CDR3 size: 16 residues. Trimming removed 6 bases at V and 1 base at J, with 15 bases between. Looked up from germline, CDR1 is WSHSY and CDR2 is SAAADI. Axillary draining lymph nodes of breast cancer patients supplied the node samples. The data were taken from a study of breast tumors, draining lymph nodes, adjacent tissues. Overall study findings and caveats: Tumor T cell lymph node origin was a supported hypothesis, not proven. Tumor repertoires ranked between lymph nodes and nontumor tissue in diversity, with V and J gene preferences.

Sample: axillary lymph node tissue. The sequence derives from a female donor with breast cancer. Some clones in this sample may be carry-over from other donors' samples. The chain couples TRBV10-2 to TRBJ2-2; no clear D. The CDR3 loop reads CASRFAGQLNTGELFF. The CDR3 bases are TGCGCCAGCAGATTCGCCGGGCAGCTGAACACCGGGGAGCTGTTTTTT.